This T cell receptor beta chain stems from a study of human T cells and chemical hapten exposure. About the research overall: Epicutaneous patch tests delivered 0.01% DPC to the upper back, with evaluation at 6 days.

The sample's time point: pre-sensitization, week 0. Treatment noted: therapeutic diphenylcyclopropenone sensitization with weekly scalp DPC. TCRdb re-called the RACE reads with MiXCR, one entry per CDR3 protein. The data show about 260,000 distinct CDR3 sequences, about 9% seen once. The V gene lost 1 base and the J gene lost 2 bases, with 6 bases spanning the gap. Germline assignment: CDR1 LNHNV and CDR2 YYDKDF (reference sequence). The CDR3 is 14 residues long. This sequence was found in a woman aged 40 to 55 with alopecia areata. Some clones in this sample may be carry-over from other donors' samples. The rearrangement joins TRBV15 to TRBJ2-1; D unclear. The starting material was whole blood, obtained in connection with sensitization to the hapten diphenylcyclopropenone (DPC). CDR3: CATSRGRAYNEQFF. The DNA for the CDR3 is TGTGCCACCAGCAGAGGACGAGCCTACAATGAGCAGTTCTTC.